The rows below give T cell receptor beta chains drawn from one sample of a study of T cell responses to AZD1222 COVID-19 vaccine. Clones were read by immunoSEQ multiplex PCR, and TCRdb kept only the in-frame ones, dropping some. The sample lists roughly 120,000 clones, approximately 83% seen once, with roughly 3.8% in the top ten. This material consisted of peripheral blood, taken on day 0 of MenACWY control vaccination. The receptors derive from an adult in good health. Both conserved end residues are part of each CDR3. D genes are given only for firm matches. Clone size is not always given. Where it is, it says once, few, many or a class for expanded clones.

j_call v_call d_call clone_size cdr3_nt cdr3_aa
TRBJ2-7 TRBV4-3 TRBD2 few TGCGCCAGCAGCCAAGCGACTAGCGGGCGAACTACCCCCTACGAGCAGTACTTC CASSQATSGRTTPYEQYF
TRBJ2-2 TRBV7-9 NA NA TGTGCCAGCAGCTGGGGGGGCTTGAACACCGGGGAGCTGTTTTTT CASSWGGLNTGELFF
TRBJ2-3 TRBV2 NA NA TGTGCCAGCTCCGAGGATGGGCGGGGAACAGATACGCAGTATTTT CASSEDGRGTDTQYF
TRBJ2-7 TRBV9 TRBD1 NA TGTGCCAGCAGCGCGACCTCCGGGACAGGGGGAGCCGAGCAGTACTTC CASSATSGTGGAEQYF
TRBJ2-1 TRBV4-3 TRBD2 NA TGCGCCAGCAGCCAAGAAGCCCCCAGCGGGGGGACGCACAATGAGCAGTTCTTC CASSQEAPSGGTHNEQFF
TRBJ1-1 TRBV19 TRBD1 NA TGTGCCAGTAGTATTGGGACAGGGGGCACTGAAGCTTTCTTT CASSIGTGGTEAFF
TRBJ2-1 TRBV7-9 NA NA TGTGCCAGCCGCCAGGCCTTTGGTGAGCAGTTCTTC CASRQAFGEQFF
TRBJ1-3 TRBV5-3 NA NA TGTGCCAGAAGCTTGGAAGGGGCTGGAAACACCATATATTTT CARSLEGAGNTIYF
TRBJ2-1 TRBV24-1 TRBD1 NA TGTGCCACCAGTGATTTCCGGACAGGGACCTCCTACAATGAGCAGTTCTTC CATSDFRTGTSYNEQFF
TRBJ2-2 TRBV14 NA NA TGTGCCAGCAGCCAACAACCACCGAGCACCGGGGAGCTGTTTTTT CASSQQPPSTGELFF
TRBJ1-3 TRBV7-2 NA NA TGTGCCAGCAGCTTAGACAGGGTCTCGGTAAACACCATATATTTT CASSLDRVSVNTIYF
TRBJ2-5 TRBV2 TRBD1 few TGTGCCAGCAGTTACAGACAGGGGGCAGAGACCCAGTACTTC CASSYRQGAETQYF
TRBJ1-2 TRBV28 NA NA TGTGCCAGCAGTTTTTTTAAAGGTTATGGCTACACCTTC CASSFFKGYGYTF
TRBJ1-1 TRBV20-1 NA NA TGCAGTGCCCGCCCCACGGGCAAAGCTTTCTTT CSARPTGKAFF
TRBJ1-1 TRBV29-1 NA NA TGCAGCGTTCAACAGGGACTGAACACTGAAGCTTTCTTT CSVQQGLNTEAFF
TRBJ2-7 TRBV4-2 TRBD1 NA TGTGCCAGCAGCCAGCCGGGACAGGGGATCTACGAGCAGTACTTC CASSQPGQGIYEQYF
TRBJ1-3 TRBV15 NA NA TGTGCCACCGCGAGGGAGACAGCGATCTCTGGAAACACCATATATTTT CATARETAISGNTIYF
TRBJ1-4 TRBV19 NA NA TGTGCCAGTACTCCCGACACCGGGCTTAATGAAAAACTGTTTTTT CASTPDTGLNEKLFF
TRBJ2-3 TRBV5-6 NA NA TGTGCCAGCAGCTTACTGGGGGTCGGGGACACAGATACGCAGTATTTT CASSLLGVGDTDTQYF
TRBJ2-5 TRBV19 TRBD2 NA TGTGCCAGTAGTATGGTTACAGCGGGGAACGTCGGTCCCCAGTACTTC CASSMVTAGNVGPQYF
TRBJ2-5 TRBV4-2 NA few TGTGCCAGCAGCCAAGATGGTCTGACTACTTACCAAGAGACCCAGTACTTC CASSQDGLTTYQETQYF
TRBJ1-1 TRBV4-3 NA NA TGCGCCAGCAGCCAAGCTGTGGGGGGGGCGGGTGGCACTGAAGCTTTCTTT CASSQAVGGAGGTEAFF
TRBJ1-4 TRBV9 NA NA TGTGCCAGCAGCGTCGGGGGGGAGCCTAATGAAAAACTGTTTTTT CASSVGGEPNEKLFF
TRBJ1-2 TRBV18 TRBD1 NA TGTGCCAGCTCACCGTTGGGACAGGGCTCTAGGGGCTATGGCTACACCTTC CASSPLGQGSRGYGYTF
TRBJ2-5 TRBV5-1 NA NA TGCGCCAGCAGCCCCCTCAGCGGGGAGACCCAGTACTTC CASSPLSGETQYF
TRBJ1-4 TRBV11-2 NA NA TGTGCCAGCAGCTTAGGGGGCGAAAAACTGTTTTTT CASSLGGEKLFF
TRBJ2-7 TRBV6-1 TRBD1 NA TGTGCCAGCAGTGAAGCGCACAGGGGGGACTCCTACGAGCAGTACTTC CASSEAHRGDSYEQYF
TRBJ1-5 TRBV28 TRBD1 few TGTGCCAGCAGTTTACCGGGACAGGGTCGTTATCGTCAGCCCCAGCATTTT CASSLPGQGRYRQPQHF
TRBJ1-6 TRBV19 NA NA TGTGCCAGTAGTATAGCTGAGGGGTATGGCTCACCCCTCCACTTT CASSIAEGYGSPLHF
TRBJ1-1 TRBV5-1 NA NA TGCGCCAGCAGCCCTGGCGATCCGGGAACACGCGGGGTTTTCTTT CASSPGDPGTRGVFF
TRBJ1-2 TRBV19 TRBD1 NA TGTGCCAGTAGGAGACAGGGTGGCTACACCTTC CASRRQGGYTF
TRBJ2-5 TRBV5-4 TRBD1 NA TGTGCCAGCAGCTCGGTAACCGGGACAGGGATCGAGACCCAGTACTTC CASSSVTGTGIETQYF
TRBJ2-5 TRBV3-1/TRBV3-2 NA NA TGTGCCAGCAGCCATACGAGGAAAGAGACCCAGTACTTC CASSHTRKETQYF
TRBJ1-2 TRBV27 TRBD1 NA TGTGCCAGCAGCTTTTGGGGGAAGGGGGCGTTGGATGGCTACACCTTC CASSFWGKGALDGYTF
TRBJ1-1 TRBV19 NA NA TGTGCCAGTACGGCTCGGACCGTGAACACTGAAGCTTTCTTT CASTARTVNTEAFF
TRBJ1-6 TRBV6-2/TRBV6-3 NA NA TGTGCCAGCAGTGCCGGACAAGTTAATTCACCCCTCCACTTT CASSAGQVNSPLHF
TRBJ1-6 TRBV6-6 NA NA TGTGCCAGCAGTCAACCCGGGAGGAATAATTCACCCCTCCACTTT CASSQPGRNNSPLHF
TRBJ2-7 TRBV2 NA NA TGTGCCAGCAGTGAACGTTACGAGCAGTACTTC CASSERYEQYF
TRBJ2-2 TRBV4-3 TRBD2 NA TGCGCCAGCAGCCAAGTCCTAGCGGGGGGCCTGGACACCGGGGAGCTGTTTTTT CASSQVLAGGLDTGELFF
TRBJ1-5 TRBV7-2 NA once TGTGCCAGCAGCTCGCTAGGGTTAGGCAATCAGCCCCAGCATTTT CASSSLGLGNQPQHF
TRBJ2-1 TRBV5-1 TRBD1 NA TGCGCCAGCAGCTGGGGGACAGGGGGCAAGTATAGTGAGCAGTTCTTC CASSWGTGGKYSEQFF
TRBJ2-2 TRBV5-8 NA NA TGTGCCAGCAGCTTGGCCACTGGCCTCACCGGGGAGCTGTTTTTT CASSLATGLTGELFF
TRBJ1-5 TRBV27 NA few TGTGCCAGCAGTCGACCGGGAGCCAATCAGCCCCAGCATTTT CASSRPGANQPQHF
TRBJ2-2 TRBV11-2 NA once TGTGCCAGCAGCTTAGAGCATAGCATGGCGAGCACCGGGGAGCTGTTTTTT CASSLEHSMASTGELFF
TRBJ1-2 TRBV2 TRBD1 NA TGTGCCAGCAGCGGACAGGGGGCACCGTTAGCTAACTATGGCTACACCTTC CASSGQGAPLANYGYTF
TRBJ2-4 TRBV6-2/TRBV6-3 NA NA TGTGCCAGCAGTTACGTGGGGGGAAACATTCAGTACTTC CASSYVGGNIQYF
TRBJ2-7 TRBV7-2 TRBD1 NA TGTGCCAGCAGCTTACCACCGGGACAGGGGGTTTTCGAGCAGTACTTC CASSLPPGQGVFEQYF
TRBJ1-2 TRBV3-1/TRBV3-2 TRBD1 NA TGTGCCACGTCATCGACAGGGGACTACGGCTACACCTTC CATSSTGDYGYTF
TRBJ1-1 TRBV6-2/TRBV6-3 NA NA TGTGCCAGCAGTTACTCGGCCGCTCGGTGGACTGAAGCTTTCTTT CASSYSAARWTEAFF
TRBJ1-5 TRBV5-6 NA NA TGTGCCAGCAGCTTGGGGGCGGGAAGCAATCAGCCCCAGCATTTT CASSLGAGSNQPQHF
TRBJ1-2 TRBV25-1 NA few TGTGCCAGCAGTGACCTAAGGCAGGAATCAGCCCTGTATGGCTACACCTTC CASSDLRQESALYGYTF
TRBJ2-1 TRBV5-1 TRBD2 NA TGCGCCAGCAGCCGACTAGCGGGGGGCCTACTTAGCTCCTACAATGAGCAGTTCTTC CASSRLAGGLLSSYNEQFF
TRBJ1-1 TRBV7-2 NA NA TGTGCCAGCAGCTTATGGATTGGCACTGAAGCTTTCTTT CASSLWIGTEAFF
TRBJ1-2 TRBV9 TRBD1 NA TGTGCCAGCAGCGCACAGGGGGGAGCTAACTATGGCTACACCTTC CASSAQGGANYGYTF